Given below is one T cell receptor beta chain in context. Antigen specificity is unknown. The sample is drawn from a study of OX40 agonist ivuxolimab in advanced cancers. Turning to the study itself: Earlier treatment with anti-PD-1, anti-PD-L1 or anti-CTLA-4 was permitted, and roughly 40% had received some.

Profiling relied on immunoSEQ multiplex PCR, and the TCRdb table lists in-frame clones only, not all of them. This table holds 70,000 or so clones, 80% to 90% found once. The CDR3 loop spans 11 amino acids. Overall study results and limits: With doses of 0.1 to 3.0 mg/kg, CD4+ and CD8+ blood T cells had undergone clonal expansion by week 6.

Sequenced here: CD4+ or CD8+ T cells sorted from blood, sampled in a trial of the OX40 agonist ivuxolimab. The rearrangement links TRBV21-1 to TRBJ1-2. TRBV21-1 is termed a pseudogene. This TCR came from an adult with an advanced solid tumor such as melanoma, head and neck, liver or kidney cancer. CDR3 region: CASLKGTAKVF. CDR3 DNA: TGTGCCAGCCTCAAAGGGACCGCGAAGGTCTTC.